The 26 T cell receptor beta chains below come from one sample, sequenced in a study of T cell responses to AZD1222 COVID-19 vaccine. Repertoires were generated with immunoSEQ multiplex PCR, while TCRdb's copy carries only in-frame clones and drops some. The sample has about 140,000 clones, more than 80% seen once. The source was peripheral blood, collected on day 0 of MenACWY control vaccination. The receptors were sampled from an adult in good health.

The chain uses TRBV10-3 and TRBJ2-3; no firm D call. The V and J ends lost 5 bases and 5 bases respectively, with 11 bases between them. The CDR3 runs to 13 residues. Germline V gene sequence: CDR1 ENHRY, CDR2 SYGVKD. CDR3 DNA sequence: TGTGCCATCAGTCTGGTCGGCGGAGATACGCAGTATTTT. Amino acid sequence: CAISLVGGDTQYF.

J is TRBJ2-1 and V is TRBV6-5; D remains unclear. V lost 6 bases and J lost 3, with 9 bases in between. Germline-derived CDR1 and CDR2 are MNHEY and SVGAGI. The CDR3 spans 13 residues. The CDR3 is CASSPAGYNEQFF. As DNA, the CDR3 is TGTGCCAGCAGCCCCGCAGGCTACAATGAGCAGTTCTTC.

The chain uses TRBV4-1 and TRBJ1-5, with 9 bases that match TRBD1. This CDR3 has 19 amino acids. J was trimmed by 0 bases and V by 0 bases; bases with no gene match: 9. From germline, CDR1 is MGHRA and CDR2 YSYEKL. CDR3 residues: CASSQDFHRDRVSNQPQHF. The CDR3 DNA is TGCGCCAGCAGCCAAGATTTTCACCGGGACAGGGTTAGCAATCAGCCCCAGCATTTT.

The chain combines TRBV3-1 (or the pseudogene TRBV3-2) with TRBJ1-1; 7 nucleotides align to TRBD1. CDR1 LGHDT and CDR2 YNNKEL come from the germline V gene (reference sequence). CDR3 length: 14 residues. With V trimmed by 4 bases and J by 7 bases, 9 bases remained unmatched. Here the CDR3 DNA reads TGTGCCAGCAGCCCATACTTACAGGGGATTGAAGCTTTCTTT. Its translation is CASSPYLQGIEAFF.

The gene calls are TRBV11-3 and TRBJ1-1, with D hard to call. The CDR3 totals 13 residues. CDR1 SGHNT and CDR2 YENEEA come from the germline V gene. Between the trimmed V and J ends, which lost 5 bases and 1 base, there was a span of 8 bases. CDR3 residues: CASSEDANTEAFF. The CDR3 nucleotides are TGTGCCAGCAGCGAGGACGCGAACACTGAAGCTTTCTTT.

V and J are TRBV24-1 and TRBJ1-2, with D hard to call. The CDR3 has 15 residues. V lost 2 bases and J lost 0, with 9 bases in between. The V gene's germline CDR1 is KGHDR and CDR2 SFDVKD. CDR3: CATSDSASPNYGYTF. Here the CDR3 DNA reads TGTGCCACCAGTGATTCGGCTTCCCCTAACTATGGCTACACCTTC.

In its sample, this clone was seen once. This rearrangement joins TRBV19 to TRBJ1-5, with 8 positions matching TRBD1. This CDR3 spans 14 amino acids. Germline V gene lookup returns CDR1 LNHDA and CDR2 SQIVND (reference sequence). The J segment lost 5 bases and the V segment lost 5 bases, leaving 5 bases of the junction unmatched. Written as DNA, the CDR3 is TGTGCCAGTAGTGTGACAGGGGAGGATCAGCCCCAGCATTTT. Its protein is CASSVTGEDQPQHF.

This sequence joins TRBV6-1 and TRBJ1-1, with a weak D call TRBD1 (5 bases). This CDR3 is built from 16 residues. V was clipped by 2 bases and J by 2 bases, with 15 bases between them. The germline V gene encodes CDR1 MNHNS and CDR2 SASEGT. In nucleotides, the CDR3 is TGTGCCAGCAGTGAATGGGTTTTTCAGGGTAACACTGAAGCTTTCTTT. The encoded protein is CASSEWVFQGNTEAFF.

J is TRBJ1-1 and V is TRBV4-3; D is uncertain. The V end lost 3 bases, the J end lost 1 base, and 12 bases lay between the germline ends. CDR1 LGHNA and CDR2 YSLEER come from the germline V gene. This CDR3 has 15 amino acids. The DNA of the CDR3 is TGCGCCAGCAGCCAGGCTCGGGCTCCGAACACTGAAGCTTTCTTT. Its translation: CASSQARAPNTEAFF.

V usage is TRBV9 and J usage is TRBJ2-1, with 10 bases fitting TRBD2. This CDR3 has 15 residues. V shed 3 bases and J 7 bases; nucleotides not matched to a gene: 7. Germline V gene sequence: CDR1 SGDLS, CDR2 YYNGEE. The CDR3 bases are TGTGCCAGCAGCGAATTGGGACTAGCGACGAATGAGCAGTTCTTC. Its translation is CASSELGLATNEQFF.

This chain connects TRBV11-2 to TRBJ2-7; the match to TRBD2 covers 12 bases. This CDR3 comprises 15 residues. The germline V gene has CDR1 SGHAT and CDR2 FQNNGV. Losses at the gene ends were 5 bases for V and 6 bases for J; bases not matched to a gene: 8. The CDR3 spells CASSHGLAGISEQYF. The DNA of the CDR3 is TGTGCCAGCAGCCACGGACTAGCGGGAATATCCGAGCAGTACTTC.

The gene calls are TRBV30 and TRBJ1-1; the D gene is possibly TRBD1 (5 bases). The CDR3 is made up of 12 amino acids. The germline V gene encodes CDR1 GTSNPN and CDR2 SVGIG (reference sequence). The CDR3 spells CGGDRPNTEAFF. CDR3 sequence (DNA): TGTGGCGGGGACCGGCCTAACACTGAAGCTTTCTTT.

In its sample, this clone was seen a few times. The chain recombines TRBV13 with TRBJ2-3, with 14 positions matching TRBD2. Trimming at V came to 5 bases and at J to 2 bases, leaving 3 bases not matched to a gene. Germline V lookup: CDR1 PRHDT, CDR2 FYEKMQ (reference sequence). The CDR3 extends over 16 amino acids. DNA for the CDR3: TGTGCCAGCAGCACGGGACTAGCGGGAGTCACAGATACGCAGTATTTT. Its protein is CASSTGLAGVTDTQYF.

The CDR3 nucleotides are TGTGCCAGCAGCCAAAATTTGGGGAGGCAAGAGACCCAGTACTTC. Encoded protein: CASSQNLGRQETQYF. The chain joins TRBV14 to TRBJ2-5, with a possible D match to TRBD2 (6 bases). V was pared by 2 bases and J by 2 bases, with 12 bases between. The CDR3 runs to 15 residues. The germline gives CDR1 SGHDN, CDR2 FVKESK.

The genes are TRBV30 and TRBJ1-4, with unresolved D. Germline V gives CDR1 GTSNPN, CDR2 SVGIG (reference sequence). This CDR3 is 11 amino acids long. The V end lost 3 bases, the J end lost 7 bases, and 6 bases lay between the germline ends. The DNA of the CDR3 is TGTGCCTGGAGCACGGGTGAAAAACTGTTTTTT. Residues: CAWSTGEKLFF.

The V and J genes are TRBV27 and TRBJ1-1, with D uncertain. CDR3 length: 14 residues. Trimming shortened V by 3 bases and J by 0 bases, and 8 bases separated the two germline ends. Germline CDR1 is MNHEY and CDR2 is SMNVEV (reference sequence). The CDR3 spells CASSLAPVNTEAFF. The CDR3 DNA follows: TGTGCCAGCAGTTTGGCTCCCGTGAACACTGAAGCTTTCTTT.

The rearrangement uses TRBV6-2 or TRBV6-3 and TRBJ1-5; TRBD1 matches 7 bases. The CDR3 spans 16 residues. CDR1 MNHEY and CDR2 SVGEGT come from the germline V gene. V lost 0 bases and J lost 9; bases outside the gene matches: 11. The CDR3 coding sequence is TGTGCCAGCAGTTACTCGACAGGGCTGGCTGTTAGGCCCCAGCATTTT. Its protein is CASSYSTGLAVRPQHF.

The rearrangement links TRBV27 to TRBJ2-3, with D possibly matching TRBD2 (7 bases). CDR3 length: 15 amino acids. Trimming stripped 4 bases from V and 7 bases from J, with 18 bases between. Germline values: CDR1 MNHEY, CDR2 SMNVEV (reference sequence). The CDR3 loop is CASSSPGRGGNTQYF. In nucleotides, the CDR3 is TGTGCCAGCAGTTCCCCGGGGAGGGGGGGGAATACGCAGTATTTT.

The V call is TRBV4-1, the J call TRBJ2-1, with D hard to call. This CDR3 region has 12 residues. V shed 3 bases and J shed 8 bases, with 8 bases lying between them. From germline, CDR1 is MGHRA and CDR2 YSYEKL. CDR3 sequence: CASSHPRDEQFF. CDR3 bases: TGCGCCAGCAGCCACCCGCGAGATGAGCAGTTCTTC.

V is TRBV5-5 and J is TRBJ1-5; TRBD1 aligns across 7 bases. Germline CDR1 SGHKS, CDR2 YYEKEE (reference sequence). V dropped 4 bases and J dropped 5; count of bases not matched to a gene: 9. This CDR3 has 15 amino acids. The CDR3 is CASSRVGTEDQPQHF. Here the CDR3 DNA reads TGTGCCAGCAGCCGAGTGGGGACAGAAGATCAGCCCCAGCATTTT.

The CDR3 is CASSEEGDRATEAFF. The DNA of the CDR3 is TGTGCCAGCAGTGAAGAGGGGGACAGGGCCACTGAAGCTTTCTTT. The chain uses TRBV6-1 and TRBJ1-1; 9 bases are a match to TRBD1. The J segment lost 4 bases and the V segment lost 1 base, leaving 4 bases of the junction unmatched. This CDR3 has 15 amino acids. Germline CDR1 MNHNS, CDR2 SASEGT.

J is TRBJ1-2 and V is TRBV19, with D uncertain. CDR3 length: 15 amino acids. Trimming cost V 5 bases and J 3 bases, with 16 bases left between them. CDR1 LNHDA and CDR2 SQIVND come from the germline V gene (reference sequence). CDR3 region: CASSGPGEGHYGYTF. The CDR3 coding sequence is TGTGCCAGTAGTGGCCCCGGGGAGGGCCACTATGGCTACACCTTC. The whole variable domain, filled in from reference TRBV19 and TRBJ1-2, reads DGGITQSPKYLFRKEGQNVTLSCEQNLNHDAMYWYRQDPGQGLRLIYYSQIVNDFQKGDIAEGYSVSREKKESFPLTVTSAQKNPTAFYLCASSGPGEGHYGYTFGSGTRLTVV.

The V call is TRBV6-4, the J call TRBJ2-2; 7 nucleotides line up with TRBD2. V gave up 3 bases and J gave up 4 bases; unmatched junction bases: 2. CDR1 and CDR2 from the germline V gene are MRHNA and SNTAGT. The CDR3 has 14 residues. The CDR3 reads CASSERGTTGELFF. CDR3 coding DNA: TGTGCCAGCAGTGAGCGGGGGACCACCGGGGAGCTGTTTTTT.

V is TRBV20-1 and J is TRBJ2-1; perhaps D is TRBD1 or TRBD2 (5 bases each). Trimming stripped 3 bases from V and 9 bases from J, with 12 bases between. The CDR3 is 12 residues long. Germline CDR1 DFQATT, CDR2 SNEGSKA (reference sequence). The CDR3 bases are TGCAGTGCTAGTGGGGGTGAGAGTGAGCAGTTCTTC. Its translation: CSASGGESEQFF.

This chain uses TRBV28 with TRBJ1-1; D gene ambiguous. V lost 8 bases, J lost 4 bases, and 14 bases lay in between. CDR3 length: 13 amino acids. Germline CDR1 reads MDHEN; CDR2 reads SYDVKM. The CDR3 nucleotides are TGTGCCAGCGGTTCCTGGGATAGCACTGAAGCTTTCTTT. Translated: CASGSWDSTEAFF.

In its sample, this clone was seen once. The chain couples TRBV28 to TRBJ1-5, with D uncertain. The germline V gene has CDR1 MDHEN and CDR2 SYDVKM. The V end lost 1 base, the J end lost 0 bases, and 16 bases lay between the germline ends. CDR3 length equals 18 residues. The CDR3 loop reads CASSLSIGLGSSNQPQHF. The DNA for the CDR3 is TGTGCCAGCAGTTTATCCATTGGTCTGGGGAGTAGCAATCAGCCCCAGCATTTT.